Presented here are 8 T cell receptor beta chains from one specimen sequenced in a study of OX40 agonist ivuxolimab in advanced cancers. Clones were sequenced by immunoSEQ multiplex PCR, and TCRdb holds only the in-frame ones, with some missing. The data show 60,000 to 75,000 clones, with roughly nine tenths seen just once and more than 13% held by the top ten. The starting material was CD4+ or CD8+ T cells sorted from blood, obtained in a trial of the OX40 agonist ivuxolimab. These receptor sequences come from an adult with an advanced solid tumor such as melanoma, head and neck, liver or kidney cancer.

The CDR3 DNA reads TGTGCCAGCAGCTTAGTTTCTCCCGAGGGGACCCAGTACTTC. This sequence encodes CASSLVSPEGTQYF. The rearrangement links TRBV7-9 to TRBJ2-5; a possible D gene is TRBD2 (5 bases). This CDR3 is built from 14 residues. V lost 1 base and J 7 bases, leaving 13 bases between the germline ends. Per the germline V gene, CDR1 is SEHNR and CDR2 is FQNEAQ (reference sequence). The full variable domain, with the rest looked up from reference TRBV7-9 and TRBJ2-5, is DTGVSQNPRHKITKRGQNVTFRCDPISEHNRLYWYRQTLGQGPEFLTYFQNEAQLEKSRLLSDRFSAERPKGSFSTLEIQRTEQGDSAMYLCASSLVSPEGTQYFGPGTRLLVL.

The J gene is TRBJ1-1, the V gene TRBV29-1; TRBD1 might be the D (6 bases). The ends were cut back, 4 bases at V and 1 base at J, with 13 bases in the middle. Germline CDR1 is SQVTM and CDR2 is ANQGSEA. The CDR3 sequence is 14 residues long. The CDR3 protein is CSVAGGLGNTEAFF. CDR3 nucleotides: TGCAGCGTTGCTGGGGGGCTCGGGAACACTGAAGCTTTCTTT.

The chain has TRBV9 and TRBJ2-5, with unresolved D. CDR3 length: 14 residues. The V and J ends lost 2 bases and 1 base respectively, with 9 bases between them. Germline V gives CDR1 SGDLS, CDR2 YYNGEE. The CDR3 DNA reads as TGTGCCAGCAGCGTCCGGCCAGTCCAAGAGACCCAGTACTTC. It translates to CASSVRPVQETQYF.

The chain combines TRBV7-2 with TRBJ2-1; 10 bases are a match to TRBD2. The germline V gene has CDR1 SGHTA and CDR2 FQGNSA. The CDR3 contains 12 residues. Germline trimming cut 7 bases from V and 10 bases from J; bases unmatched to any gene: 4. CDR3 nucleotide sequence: TGTGCCAGCATGGGACTAGCGAAAGAGCAGTTCTTC. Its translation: CASMGLAKEQFF. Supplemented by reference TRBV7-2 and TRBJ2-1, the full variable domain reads GAGVSQSPSNKVTEKGKDVELRCDPISGHTALYWYRQSLGQGLEFLIYFQGNSAPDKSGLPSDRFSAERTGGSVSTLTIQRTQQEDSAVYLCASMGLAKEQFFGPGTRLTVL.

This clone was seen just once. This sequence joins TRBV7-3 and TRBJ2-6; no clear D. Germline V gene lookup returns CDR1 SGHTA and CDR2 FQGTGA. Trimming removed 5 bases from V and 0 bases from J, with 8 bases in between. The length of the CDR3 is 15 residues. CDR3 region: CASSPRSSGANVLTF. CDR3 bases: TGTGCCAGCAGCCCCCGGAGCTCTGGGGCCAACGTCCTGACTTTC.

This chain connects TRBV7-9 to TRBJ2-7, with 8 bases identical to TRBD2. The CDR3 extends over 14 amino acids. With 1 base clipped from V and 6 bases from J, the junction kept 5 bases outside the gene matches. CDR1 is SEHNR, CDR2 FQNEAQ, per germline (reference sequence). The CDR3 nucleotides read TGTGCCAGCAGCTTAGTGGCTAGCGGGCCCGAGCAGTACTTC. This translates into CASSLVASGPEQYF. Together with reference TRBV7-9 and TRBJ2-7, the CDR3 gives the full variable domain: DTGVSQNPRHKITKRGQNVTFRCDPISEHNRLYWYRQTLGQGPEFLTYFQNEAQLEKSRLLSDRFSAERPKGSFSTLEIQRTEQGDSAMYLCASSLVASGPEQYFGPGTRLTVT.

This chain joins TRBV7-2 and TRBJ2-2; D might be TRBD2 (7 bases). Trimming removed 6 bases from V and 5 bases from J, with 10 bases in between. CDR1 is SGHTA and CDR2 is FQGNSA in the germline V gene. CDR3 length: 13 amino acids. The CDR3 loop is CASRQGGTGELFF. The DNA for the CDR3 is TGTGCCAGCAGACAGGGAGGGACCGGGGAGCTGTTTTTT.

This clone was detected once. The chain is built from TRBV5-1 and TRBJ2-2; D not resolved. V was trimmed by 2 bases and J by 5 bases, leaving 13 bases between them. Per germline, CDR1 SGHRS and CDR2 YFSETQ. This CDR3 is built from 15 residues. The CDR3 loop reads CASSLRTGLTGELFF. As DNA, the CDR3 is TGCGCCAGCAGCTTAAGGACCGGATTAACCGGGGAGCTGTTTTTT.